A single sample gave rise to the 12 T cell receptor beta chains below, sequenced in a study of blood T cell repertoires in COVID-19. Data came from immunoSEQ multiplex PCR; TCRdb stores just in-frame clones and leaves some out. The repertoire has some 240,000 clones, roughly 88% of them found once; the top ten carry over 2.5%. The specimen sequenced was PBMCs or T cells enriched from blood (not recorded which). Receptor source: a woman in her forties who had been exposed to COVID-19.

V and J are TRBV5-1 and TRBJ2-1; 11 bases align to TRBD1. The germline V gene has CDR1 SGHRS and CDR2 YFSETQ. The CDR3 loop spans 17 amino acids. With 3 bases clipped from V and 7 bases from J, the junction kept 12 bases outside the gene matches. The CDR3 sequence is CASSSLTGTGGENEQFF. The DNA for the CDR3 is TGCGCCAGCAGCTCATTAACCGGGACAGGGGGTGAGAATGAGCAGTTCTTC.

The chain uses TRBV5-6 and TRBJ2-1, with 12 bases that match TRBD2. V lost 2 bases and J lost 2; bases outside the gene matches: 2. CDR1 and CDR2 (germline): SGHDT, YYEEEE. This CDR3 region has 16 residues. CDR3 in amino acids: CASSFRTSGAYNEQFF. In DNA form, the CDR3 reads TGTGCCAGCAGCTTTCGGACTAGCGGGGCCTACAATGAGCAGTTCTTC.

The chain links TRBV15 to TRBJ2-7, with D perhaps matching TRBD1 (5 bases). CDR1 and CDR2 from the germline V gene are LNHNV and YYDKDF (reference sequence). The CDR3 length is 14 residues. V lost 1 base and J 2 bases, leaving 9 bases between the germline ends. This CDR3 reads CATSRVGRAYEQYV. In nucleotides, the CDR3 is TGTGCCACCAGCAGAGTAGGCAGGGCCTACGAGCAGTACGTC.

This chain joins TRBV7-8 and TRBJ1-4; TRBD1 matches at 11 bases. The CDR3 is 15 amino acids. The V gene end was trimmed by 5 bases and the J gene end by 8 bases; junction bases not matched to a gene: 7. Germline CDR1 SGHVS, CDR2 FQNEAQ. The CDR3 nucleotides are TGTGCCAGCAGCCTGGGGACAGGGGGAAGGGAAAAACTGTTTTTT. It codes for CASSLGTGGREKLFF.

This chain uses TRBV11-3 with TRBJ1-2; TRBD1 might be the D (6 bases). Per germline, CDR1 SGHNT and CDR2 YENEEA. The CDR3 has 14 amino acids. The V end lost 5 bases, the J end lost 1 base, and 11 bases lay between the germline ends. The CDR3 coding sequence is TGTGCCAGCAGCCCTCGGACAGTTAACTATGGCTACACCTTC. Residues: CASSPRTVNYGYTF.

This sequence joins TRBV2 and TRBJ1-2; the D gene is possibly TRBD1 (6 bases). The V end was cut by 7 bases, the J end by 1 base, with 13 bases between. Germline CDR1 and CDR2: SNHLY and FYNNEI. CDR3 length: 14 residues. The CDR3 reads CASKPLQGNYGYTF. The CDR3 DNA reads TGTGCCAGCAAACCCCTACAGGGTAACTATGGCTACACCTTC.

In its sample, this clone was seen a few times. The J gene is TRBJ2-1, the V gene TRBV6-4; 11 bases match TRBD2. The CDR3 runs to 15 residues. V was pared by 5 bases and J by 7 bases, with 7 bases of the junction left unmatched. The germline V gene encodes CDR1 MRHNA and CDR2 SNTAGT. The CDR3 protein is CASSSLAGAGNEQFF. For the CDR3, the DNA is TGTGCCAGCAGTTCACTAGCGGGGGCTGGGAATGAGCAGTTCTTC.

The rearrangement uses TRBV29-1 and TRBJ1-2, with D uncertain. The CDR3 has 13 amino acids. V lost 3 bases, J lost 3 bases, and 11 bases lay in between. In germline, CDR1 is SQVTM, CDR2 ANQGSEA. The CDR3 coding sequence is TGCAGCGTTGATCTGGGCTCTTACTATGGCTACACCTTC. It is translated as CSVDLGSYYGYTF. The variable domain in full, with the rest retrieved from reference TRBV29-1 and TRBJ1-2, is SAVISQKPSRDICQRGTSLTIQCQVDSQVTMMFWYRQQPGQSLTLIATANQGSEATYESGFVIDKFPISRPNLTFSTLTVSNMSPEDSSIYLCSVDLGSYYGYTFGSGTRLTVV.

V gene TRBV7-9 combines with J gene TRBJ2-5; TRBD2 agrees at 11 bases. V was clipped by 5 bases and J by 5 bases; unmatched bases: 13. The germline V gene encodes CDR1 SEHNR and CDR2 FQNEAQ (reference sequence). CDR3 length equals 17 residues. In DNA form, the CDR3 reads TGTGCCAGCAGCAGAGGTAGCGGGGGGGCCCGGACGGAGACCCAGTACTTC. This sequence encodes CASSRGSGGARTETQYF.

The V gene is TRBV7-9, the J gene TRBJ2-1; no firm D call. The V end lost 8 bases, the J end lost 3 bases, and 5 bases lay between the germline ends. Germline CDR1 and CDR2: SEHNR and FQNEAQ (reference sequence). The CDR3 extends over 11 amino acids. DNA of the CDR3: TGTGCCAGCTCTGTCTACAATGAGCAGTTCTTC. Residues: CASSVYNEQFF.

The V and J genes are TRBV28 and TRBJ2-2; no firm D call. V lost 6 bases to trimming and J lost 1 base, with 9 bases between them. Per germline, CDR1 MDHEN and CDR2 SYDVKM. This CDR3 is 14 amino acids long. CDR3 coding DNA: TGTGCCAGCAGGCAGAGGTTGAACACCGGGGAGCTGTTTTTT. This sequence encodes CASRQRLNTGELFF.

This rearrangement joins TRBV4-1 to TRBJ1-4; possible D gene TRBD1, 6 bases. Germline loops: CDR1 MGHRA, CDR2 YSYEKL. This CDR3 is 15 amino acids long. V lost 4 bases and J 8 bases, leaving 17 bases between the germline ends. Here the CDR3 reads CASSLPDRPQEKLFF. The DNA for the CDR3 is TGCGCCAGCAGCCTCCCGGACAGACCTCAAGAAAAACTGTTTTTT.